This T cell receptor beta chain was recovered during a study of T cell responses to AZD1222 COVID-19 vaccine. Study summary: Second-dose schedules of about 4 or about 12 weeks were combined.

The study's findings and limits: The study reported that nearly half of spike-specific TCRs target unmutated variant regions. Most donors were white British and more were female, and clonal diversity was possibly underestimated. Spike-specific TCR depth and breadth grew after two AZD1222 doses.

The protocol was immunoSEQ multiplex PCR, while the TCRdb copy is restricted to in-frame clones and leaves out a portion. The sample records just over 60,000 clones, approximately 83% being singletons. With regard to this clone: Its cognate antigen is unknown.

This clonotype originated in an adult in good health. The material was peripheral blood, obtained on day 0 of AZD1222 vaccination.

CDR3 residues: CASSGDGVYNSPLHF. The CDR3, as DNA: TGTGCCAGCAGCGGGGACGGGGTCTATAATTCACCCCTCCACTTT. V gene TRBV2 combines with J gene TRBJ1-6, with a weak D call TRBD1 (5 bases). V lost 6 bases to trimming and J lost 3 bases, with 12 bases between them. The CDR3 totals 15 residues. Germline CDR1 SNHLY, CDR2 FYNNEI.